The rows below give T cell receptor beta chains drawn from one sample of a study of T cells in localized non-small cell lung cancer. The repertoire was sequenced with immunoSEQ multiplex PCR; TCRdb's copy has only in-frame clones and lacks some. The sample has roughly 35,000 clones, around nine tenths seen once. Here the sequenced sample was peripheral blood, taken before any cancer treatment. The receptors were gathered from a woman aged 40-70 years with stage I lung adenocarcinoma. Both conserved end residues are trimmed from each CDR3. Each record gives: clone size, V gene, J gene, CDR3 protein. Not every row has a clone size; where given, it reads once, few, many or a size class.

once,TRBV5-1,TRBJ2-1,ASSVLGNEQF
-,TRBV11-1,TRBJ1-1,ASSARRRTNTEAF
-,TRBV2,TRBJ1-4,ASSVSRGNEKLF
few,TRBV19,TRBJ1-1,ASSMLEPGTEAF
-,TRBV7-9,TRBJ2-5,ASSSQRTISSVGETQY
-,TRBV7-2,TRBJ2-3,ASSLVAGGRGDTQY
-,TRBV5-4,TRBJ2-4,ASSLDLGGAKNIQY
once,TRBV25-1,TRBJ2-5,ASSAAGYQETQY
-,TRBV7-9,TRBJ2-1,ASSLTPGTSPYNEQF
-,TRBV4-2,TRBJ2-3,ASSQGSSGGLFTDTQY
-,TRBV10-3,TRBJ1-1,AIRQDMNTEAF
-,TRBV9,TRBJ2-3,ASSPNTDTQY
-,TRBV9,TRBJ2-7,ASSVGTAVSYEQY
-,TRBV11-2,TRBJ2-5,ASSLVLRGGPEVTQY
-,TRBV7-9,TRBJ1-4,ASSLVGQGARGEKLF
-,TRBV27,TRBJ2-7,ASSLPDSHYEQY
once,TRBV4-1,TRBJ2-4,ASSQDTTPRWENIQY
-,TRBV5-6,TRBJ2-3,ASSHWTGGNSDTQY
-,TRBV19,TRBJ1-4,ASSTGGRGEKLF
-,TRBV10-3,TRBJ2-7,AIRTGSDEQY
-,TRBV7-3,TRBJ1-1,ASSLFMGREAF
once,TRBV4-3,TRBJ1-2,ASSQRTPPMSGYT
-,TRBV7-9,TRBJ1-4,ASTGRATNEKLF
-,TRBV19,TRBJ1-4,ASRKRATGAPEQANEKLF
-,TRBV6-1,TRBJ1-1,ASQAGDTEAF
-,TRBV7-9,TRBJ1-2,ASSTRLGTANYGYT
-,TRBV19,TRBJ2-2,ASFRELPYTGELF
-,TRBV11-3,TRBJ2-5,ASGKASGVQETQY
once,TRBV10-3,TRBJ2-3,AIRPGTGVDTQY
-,TRBV4-3,TRBJ2-5,ASSQGYRGLGVTQY
-,TRBV6-5,TRBJ1-1,ASSYSMPVNTEAF
-,TRBV6-4,TRBJ1-5,ASSLGPPQGAGQPQH
-,TRBV29-1,TRBJ2-3,SVVGGITDTQY
once,TRBV21-1,TRBJ2-7,ASSKRGPWGGVPIHEQY
-,TRBV6-4,TRBJ1-1,ASSDSAGQTEVNEAF
-,TRBV13,TRBJ2-5,ASSFGRGDQETQY
-,TRBV27,TRBJ2-5,ASSLSQGRKTQY
-,TRBV7-9,TRBJ2-5,ASSLARGGGTQY
-,TRBV6-6,TRBJ2-7,ASSYASGPSYEQY
-,TRBV7-9,TRBJ2-5,ASSLPRTSGGRETQY
-,TRBV27,TRBJ2-3,ASSFGIPTDTQY
-,TRBV7-2,TRBJ2-7,ASSPRPGEQY
-,TRBV27,TRBJ2-1,ASSPGTSGGNEQF
-,TRBV9,TRBJ1-2,ASSVGEVGYGYT
-,TRBV7-2,TRBJ2-7,ASSLGYSYEQY
-,TRBV19,TRBJ1-1,ASSISPRRANTEAF
-,TRBV18,TRBJ2-2,ASSPAGAQTGELF
-,TRBV7-2,TRBJ1-3,ASSLGLGFGNTIY
few,TRBV11-2,TRBJ2-7,ASSFQLTEQY
-,TRBV6-6,TRBJ2-7,ASKGAGTLPRQY
-,TRBV7-3,TRBJ2-1,ASSSMTSGGSYDEQF
-,TRBV7-6,TRBJ2-7,ASSLGTGYEQY
once,TRBV15,TRBJ2-7,ATSRGQGRQY
-,TRBV29-1,TRBJ2-1,SVEAASNEQF
-,TRBV7-9,TRBJ1-2,ASRRASNYGYT